Below, 10 T cell receptor beta chains from the same sample are listed, as sequenced in a study of blood T cell repertoires in COVID-19. Here immunoSEQ multiplex PCR was the method, and the copy in TCRdb shows in-frame clones only, minus some. The sample shows roughly 90,000 clones, 85% to 90% of them seen only once. The source material was peripheral blood. Receptors were obtained from a human donor with active COVID-19. The donor label of this sample is uncertain.

J is TRBJ1-1 and V is TRBV25-1; 8 positions agree with TRBD1. Germline CDR1 MGHDK, CDR2 SYGVNS. Trimming took 0 bases from V and 5 from J; bases not matched to a gene: 8. The CDR3 length is 16 residues. DNA of the CDR3: TGTGCCAGCAGTGAATATCATCCCAGGGGGCCTACTGAAGCTTTCTTT. Residues: CASSEYHPRGPTEAFF.

The rearrangement uses TRBV6-5 and TRBJ1-6; maybe TRBD1 (5 bases). CDR1 and CDR2 from the germline V gene are MNHEY and SVGAGI. CDR3 length: 12 residues. V was pared by 6 bases and J by 8 bases, with 8 bases between. In nucleotides, the CDR3 is TGTGCCAGCAGGGACACTCATTCACCCCTCCACTTT. Encoded protein: CASRDTHSPLHF.

This clone showed up just a few times. The rearrangement links TRBV2 to TRBJ1-2; weak D call: TRBD1 (5 bases). The CDR3 sequence is 15 residues long. The V gene's germline CDR1 is SNHLY and CDR2 FYNNEI. V lost 4 bases to trimming and J lost 1 base, with 13 bases between them. CDR3 in DNA: TGTGCCAGCAGTGTAGGGCCAGGGCTTAACTATGGCTACACCTTC. Translating it yields CASSVGPGLNYGYTF.

Only one count was recorded for this clone. V and J are TRBV4-3 and TRBJ2-6; 8 bases line up with TRBD2. In germline, CDR1 is LGHNA, CDR2 YSLEER. J gave up 2 bases and V 0 bases, and 0 bases lay outside the gene matches. This CDR3 is built from 16 residues. The CDR3 region is CASSQDGGAGANVLTF. The CDR3 nucleotides are TGCGCCAGCAGCCAAGACGGGGGGGCTGGGGCCAACGTCCTGACTTTC.

V gene TRBV7-9 combines with J gene TRBJ1-1; D gene uncertain. Trimming removed 5 bases at V and 6 bases at J, with 7 bases between. This CDR3 spans 11 amino acids. In germline, CDR1 is SEHNR, CDR2 FQNEAQ (reference sequence). CDR3 bases: TGTGCCAGCAGCGAGCTCGCTGAAGCTTTCTTT. It translates to CASSELAEAFF.

In DNA, the CDR3 is TGTGCCAGCAGCTTAGCCATCCGGGGAAAGTTGAGTGAAGCTTTCTTT. Protein: CASSLAIRGKLSEAFF. The chain links TRBV7-2 to TRBJ1-1; D is undetermined. From germline, CDR1 is SGHTA and CDR2 FQGNSA. This CDR3 spans 16 amino acids. V shed 0 bases and J shed 7 bases, with 18 bases lying between them.

This chain links TRBV27 with TRBJ1-1; 7 bases fit TRBD1. Trimming at V came to 6 bases and at J to 0 bases, leaving 7 bases not matched to a gene. The CDR3 is 15 amino acids. Germline lookup yields CDR1 MNHEY and CDR2 SMNVEV (reference sequence). The CDR3 reads CASSQGQLMNTEAFF. CDR3 nucleotides: TGTGCCAGCAGCCAGGGACAGTTAATGAACACTGAAGCTTTCTTT.

There are a few counts of this clone. The V gene is TRBV7-2, the J gene TRBJ2-1, with 7 nucleotides matching TRBD2. Germline CDR1 reads SGHTA; CDR2 reads FQGNSA. Losses at the gene ends were 5 bases for V and 9 bases for J; bases not matched to a gene: 4. CDR3 length: 12 residues. The CDR3 DNA reads TGTGCCAGCAGCCGATGGGGGGGTGAGCAGTTCTTC. This encodes CASSRWGGEQFF.

CDR3 protein: CASSLLSGRNTGELFF. CDR3 bases: TGCGCCAGCAGCTTGCTCAGCGGGCGGAACACCGGGGAGCTGTTTTTT. This chain connects TRBV5-1 to TRBJ2-2, with D perhaps TRBD2 (6 bases). This CDR3 region has 16 residues. Between the trimmed V and J ends, which lost 1 base and 1 base, there was a span of 11 bases. Germline V lookup: CDR1 SGHRS, CDR2 YFSETQ.

There are a few counts of this clone. This chain links TRBV19 with TRBJ1-2; D ambiguous. Trimming shortened V by 1 base and J by 2 bases, and 11 bases separated the two germline ends. Germline V CDR1 and CDR2: LNHDA, SQIVND (reference sequence). The CDR3 consists of 15 residues. The CDR3 bases are TGTGCCAGTAGTATAGGGGCGACGGCCAACTATGGCTACACCTTC. It encodes CASSIGATANYGYTF.